One and the same sample provided the 6 T cell receptor beta chains below, sequenced in a study of cytomegalovirus exposure and HLA in healthy donors. PCR was performed using 60 Vbeta and 13 Jbeta primers. Only in-frame clones appear in the TCRdb table, and some are missing; sequencing was by immunoSEQ multiplex PCR. The sample records 150,000 to 180,000 clones, about 84% being singletons. Material for sequencing was PBMCs. Every receptor here comes from a woman between 40 and 55 years old in good health and CMV-seropositive.

V is TRBV9 and J is TRBJ2-3, with 9 bases fitting TRBD2. Trimming at V came to 1 base and at J to 2 bases, leaving 5 bases not matched to a gene. The CDR3 totals 16 residues. Germline values: CDR1 SGDLS, CDR2 YYNGEE. CDR3 in DNA: TGTGCCAGCAGCGTAACTCGACTAGCGGACACAGATACGCAGTATTTT. Translating it yields CASSVTRLADTDTQYF. Full variable domain (outside the CDR3, taken from reference TRBV9 and TRBJ2-3): DSGVTQTPKHLITATGQRVTLRCSPRSGDLSVYWYQQSLDQGLQFLIQYYNGEERAKGNILERFSAQQFPDLHSELNLSSLELGDSALYFCASSVTRLADTDTQYFGPGTRLTVL.

The rearrangement links TRBV19 to TRBJ2-7; possible D gene TRBD2, 6 bases. Per germline, CDR1 LNHDA and CDR2 SQIVND (reference sequence). The CDR3 is made up of 13 amino acids. Trimming stripped 5 bases from V and 6 bases from J, with 14 bases between. CDR3 sequence (DNA): TGTGCCAGTAGTTTGACTAGTTCCGCCGAGCAGTACTTC. This translates into CASSLTSSAEQYF.

This rearrangement joins TRBV5-4 to TRBJ1-4; 7 bases are shared with TRBD1. This CDR3 has 14 residues. Per the germline V gene, CDR1 is SGHNT and CDR2 is YYREEE (reference sequence). The trim removed 4 bases at V and 5 bases at J, leaving 5 bases unmatched. In DNA form, the CDR3 reads TGTGCCAGCAGCCCGGGGACAGCGAATGAAAAACTGTTTTTT. Translation: CASSPGTANEKLFF.

This chain joins TRBV4-1 and TRBJ2-1, with 11 bases matching TRBD2. The junction had 8 bases not matched to a gene; V was cut back by 4 bases and J by 0 bases. From germline, CDR1 is MGHRA and CDR2 YSYEKL. The CDR3 has 18 amino acids. CDR3 in DNA: TGCGCCAGCAGCCGAGAGGGACTAGCGGAGCACTCCTACAATGAGCAGTTCTTC. Amino acid sequence: CASSREGLAEHSYNEQFF.

The gene calls are TRBV10-1 and TRBJ2-1; 12 nucleotides line up with TRBD2. After removal of 6 bases from V and 7 bases from J, the junction contained 7 bases not matched to a gene. Per the germline V gene, CDR1 is WNHNN and CDR2 is SYGVQD (reference sequence). The CDR3 is made up of 15 amino acids. CDR3 protein: CASSITSGRLNEQFF. The CDR3 DNA reads TGCGCCAGCAGCATCACTAGCGGGAGGTTAAATGAGCAGTTCTTC.

This clone was seen only a few times. The chain couples TRBV29-1 to TRBJ2-1, with D perhaps TRBD1 (5 bases). The CDR3 totals 11 residues. Germline V lookup: CDR1 SQVTM, CDR2 ANQGSEA. V was pared by 6 bases and J by 6 bases, with 9 bases between. The DNA for the CDR3 is TGCAGCGTGGCCCAGGGCAATGAGCAGTTCTTC. It specifies CSVAQGNEQFF.